This TCR beta chain was documented in a study of T cells in localized non-small cell lung cancer. Turning to this clone: What it binds is not known.

Overall study results and limits: Exceeding tumor, uninvolved adjacent lung had the highest T cell clonality. Sequencing involved a lone tumor region, leaving heterogeneity possible.

Repertoires were generated with immunoSEQ multiplex PCR, while TCRdb's copy carries only in-frame clones and drops some. Here the sample spans about 45,000 clones, around 86% being singletons. V was clipped by 6 bases and J by 3 bases, with 11 bases between them. The germline V gene has CDR1 ENHRY and CDR2 SYGVKD. The CDR3 is 14 amino acids. The rearrangement joins TRBV10-3 to TRBJ1-4; maybe TRBD1 (5 bases). The receptor comes from a man aged 35 to 69 with stage III lung adenocarcinoma. The specimen comprised peripheral blood mononuclear cells, sampled before any cancer treatment. The CDR3, as DNA: TGTGCCATCAGCGCCCGACAGCCTAATGAAAAACTGTTTTTT. It yields the protein CAISARQPNEKLFF.